This T cell receptor (beta chain) was profiled in a study of early T cells in non-severe SARS-CoV-2 infection. Findings and caveats of the study: Using VDJdb, the matching emphasized anti-spike CD8 responses while missing private and CD4 specificities.

This clonotype has a handful of counts. Its antigen is as yet unknown. TCRdb reprocessed the 5' RACE reads with MiXCR, giving one entry per CDR3 protein. The sample has 60,000 to 90,000 distinct CDR3 sequences, about 15% seen once. The length of the CDR3 is 13 residues. Per germline, CDR1 SGHRS and CDR2 YFSETQ. V dropped 2 bases and J dropped 5; count of bases not matched to a gene: 1. The sample consisted of whole blood. The J gene is TRBJ2-4, the V gene TRBV5-1, with 7 positions matching TRBD1. This sequence was found in an adult who was a healthcare worker with PCR-confirmed SARS-CoV-2 infection or an uninfected control (not recorded which). CDR3 coding DNA: TGCGCCAGCAGCTTAGGGACAGAAAACATTCAGTACTTC. Protein product: CASSLGTENIQYF.